The sequence of this T cell receptor beta chain was determined in a study of shared clonotypes between healthy human individuals. The V end lost 4 bases, the J end lost 3 bases, and 14 bases lay between the germline ends. The CDR3 is 14 amino acids. The V gene's germline CDR1 is SGHDT and CDR2 YYEEEE. The DNA input per sorted-subset replicate PCR was roughly 210 ng, corresponding to some 33,000 T cell genomes. Sequencing used immunoSEQ multiplex PCR; TCRdb keeps in-frame clones, though not all of them. There are 2.3 million or so clones in the sample; 85% to 95% occur only once, and approximately 0.4% lies in the top ten.

The sample was naive CD4+ T cells from PBMCs. Subset defined: CD45RA+ positively selected. The chain employs TRBV5-6 and TRBJ2-7; a weak D match, TRBD1 (5 bases). This receptor was identified in a man aged 18 to 30 in good health. Some clones in this sample may be carry-over from other donors' samples. CDR3 region: CASSMGQAFYEQYF. The CDR3 DNA is TGTGCCAGCAGCATGGGGCAGGCCTTCTACGAGCAGTACTTC. Based on the CDR3 plus reference TRBV5-6 and TRBJ2-7, the full variable domain is DAGVTQSPTHLIKTRGQQVTLRCSPKSGHDTVSWYQQALGQGPQFIFQYYEEEERQRGNFPDRFSGHQFPNYSSELNVNALLLGDSALYLCASSMGQAFYEQYFGPGTRLTVT.